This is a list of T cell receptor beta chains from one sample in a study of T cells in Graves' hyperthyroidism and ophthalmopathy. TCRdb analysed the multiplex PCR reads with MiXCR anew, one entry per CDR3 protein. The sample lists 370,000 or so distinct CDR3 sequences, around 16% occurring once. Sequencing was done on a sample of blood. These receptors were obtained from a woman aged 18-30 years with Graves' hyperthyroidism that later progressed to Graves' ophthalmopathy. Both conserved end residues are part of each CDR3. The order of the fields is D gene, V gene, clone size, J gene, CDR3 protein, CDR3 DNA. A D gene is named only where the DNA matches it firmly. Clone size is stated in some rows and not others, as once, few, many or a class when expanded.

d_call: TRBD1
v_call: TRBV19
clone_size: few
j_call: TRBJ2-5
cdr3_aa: CASNSGGWETQYF
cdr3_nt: TGTGCCAGTAATTCAGGGGGCTGGGAGACCCAGTACTTC

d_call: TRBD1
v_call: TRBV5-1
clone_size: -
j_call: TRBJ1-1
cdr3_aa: CASSLGTAPGGTEAFF
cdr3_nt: TGCGCCAGCAGCTTGGGAACAGCCCCAGGGGGCACTGAAGCTTTCTTT

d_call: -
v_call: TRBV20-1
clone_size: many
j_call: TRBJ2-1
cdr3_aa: CSARDRGRHNEQFF
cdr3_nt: TGCAGTGCTAGAGATCGGGGACGCCACAATGAGCAGTTCTTC

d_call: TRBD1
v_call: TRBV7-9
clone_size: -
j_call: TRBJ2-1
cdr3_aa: CASSFRDREYNEQFF
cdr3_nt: TGTGCCAGCAGCTTTCGGGACAGGGAGTACAATGAGCAGTTCTTC

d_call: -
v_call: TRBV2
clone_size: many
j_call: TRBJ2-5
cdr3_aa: CASNRLTQETQYF
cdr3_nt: TGTGCCAGCAACAGACTAACGCAAGAGACCCAGTACTTC

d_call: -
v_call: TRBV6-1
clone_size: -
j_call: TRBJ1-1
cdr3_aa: CASSESIRAFF
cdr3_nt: TGTGCCAGCAGTGAATCTATAAGAGCTTTCTTT

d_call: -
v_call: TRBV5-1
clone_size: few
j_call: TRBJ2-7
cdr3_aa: CASSLIGIRGYEQYF
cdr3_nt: TGCGCCAGCAGCTTGATCGGCATCAGGGGTTACGAGCAGTACTTC

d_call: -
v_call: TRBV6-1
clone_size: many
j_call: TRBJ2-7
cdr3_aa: CASSEGPKGVYEQYF
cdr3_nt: TGTGCCAGCAGTGAGGGACCCAAGGGGGTCTACGAGCAGTACTTC

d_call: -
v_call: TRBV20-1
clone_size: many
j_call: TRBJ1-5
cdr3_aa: CSARSQGVNQPQHF
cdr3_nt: TGCAGTGCTAGGAGCCAGGGCGTCAATCAGCCCCAGCATTTT

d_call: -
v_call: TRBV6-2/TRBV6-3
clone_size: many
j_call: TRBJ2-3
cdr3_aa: CASSLLGERQYF
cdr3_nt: TGTGCCAGCAGTCTGCTCGGGGAGAGGCAGTATTTT

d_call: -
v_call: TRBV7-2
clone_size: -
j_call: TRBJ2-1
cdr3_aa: CASIRMVSSYNEQFF
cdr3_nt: TGTGCCAGCATCCGGATGGTTAGCTCCTACAATGAGCAGTTCTTC

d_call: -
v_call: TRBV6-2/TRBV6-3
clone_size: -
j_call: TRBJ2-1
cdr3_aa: CASSYPTTGVHNEQFF
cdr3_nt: TGTGCCAGCAGTTACCCTACTACGGGAGTGCACAATGAGCAGTTCTTC

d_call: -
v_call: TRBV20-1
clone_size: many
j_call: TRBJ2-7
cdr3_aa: CSARSPYEQYF
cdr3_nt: TGCAGTGCTAGGAGTCCCTACGAGCAGTACTTC

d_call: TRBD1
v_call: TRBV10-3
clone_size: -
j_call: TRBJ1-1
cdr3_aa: CASRTGGKGLNTEAFF
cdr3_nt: TGTGCCTCAAGAACAGGGGGAAAGGGCCTGAACACTGAAGCTTTCTTT

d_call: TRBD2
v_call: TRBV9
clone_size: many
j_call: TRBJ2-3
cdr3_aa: CASSVLSSGTDTQYF
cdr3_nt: TGTGCCAGCAGCGTATTGTCTAGCGGGACAGATACGCAGTATTTT

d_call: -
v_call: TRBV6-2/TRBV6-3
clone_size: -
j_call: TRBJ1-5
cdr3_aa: CASSPTANQPQHF
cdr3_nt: TGTGCCAGCAGCCCCACAGCCAATCAGCCCCAGCATTTT

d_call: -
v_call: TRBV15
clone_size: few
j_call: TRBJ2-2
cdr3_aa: CATSRDRGTGELFF
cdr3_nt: TGTGCCACCAGCAGAGATCGGGGCACCGGGGAGCTGTTTTTT

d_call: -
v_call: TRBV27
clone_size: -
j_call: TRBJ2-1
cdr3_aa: CASSIGARSYNEQFF
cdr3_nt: TGTGCCAGCAGTATAGGGGCGAGGTCCTACAATGAGCAGTTCTTC

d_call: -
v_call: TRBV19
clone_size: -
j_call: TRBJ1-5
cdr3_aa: CASSPQGLQYSNQPQHF
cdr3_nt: TGTGCCAGTAGTCCTCAGGGACTTCAATATAGCAATCAGCCCCAGCATTTT

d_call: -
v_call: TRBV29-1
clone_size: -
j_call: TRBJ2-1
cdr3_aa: CSVGGDEQFF
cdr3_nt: TGCAGCGTTGGCGGGGATGAGCAGTTCTTC

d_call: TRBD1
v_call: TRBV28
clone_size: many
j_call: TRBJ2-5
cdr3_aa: CASRPPGTDAETQYF
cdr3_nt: TGTGCCAGCCGTCCCCCCGGGACAGACGCAGAGACCCAGTACTTC

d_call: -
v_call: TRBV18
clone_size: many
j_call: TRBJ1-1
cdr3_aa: CASSPERGLNTEAFF
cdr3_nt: TGTGCCAGCTCACCCGAGCGGGGGCTGAACACTGAAGCTTTCTTT

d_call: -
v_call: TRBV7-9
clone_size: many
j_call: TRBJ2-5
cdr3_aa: CASSLEGAQETQYF
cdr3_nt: TGTGCCAGCAGCTTAGAAGGTGCGCAAGAGACCCAGTACTTC

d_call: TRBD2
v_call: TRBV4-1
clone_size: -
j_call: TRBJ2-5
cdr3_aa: CASSQGSGSERGQETQYF
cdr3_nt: TGCGCCAGCAGCCAAGGTAGCGGGAGCGAGAGAGGGCAAGAGACCCAGTACTTC

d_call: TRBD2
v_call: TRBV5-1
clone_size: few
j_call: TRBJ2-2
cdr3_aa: CASSPGTSGKLGELFF
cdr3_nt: TGCGCCAGCAGCCCAGGGACTAGCGGGAAGTTAGGGGAGCTGTTTTTT

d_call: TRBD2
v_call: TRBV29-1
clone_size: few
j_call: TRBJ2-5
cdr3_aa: CSVVPRGGVGETQYF
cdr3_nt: TGCAGCGTTGTGCCCCGGGGGGGTGTTGGAGAGACCCAGTACTTC

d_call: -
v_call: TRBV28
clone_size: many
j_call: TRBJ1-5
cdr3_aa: CASSPEIYQPQHF
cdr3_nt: TGTGCCAGCAGTCCCGAGATTTATCAGCCCCAGCATTTT

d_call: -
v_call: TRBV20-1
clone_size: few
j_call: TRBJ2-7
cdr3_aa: CSARGQVFGRQYF
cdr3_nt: TGCAGTGCTAGAGGGCAGGTGTTCGGTCGGCAGTACTTC

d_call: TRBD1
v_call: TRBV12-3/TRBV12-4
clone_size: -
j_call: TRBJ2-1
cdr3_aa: CASRTGTGGHEQFF
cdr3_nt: TGTGCCAGCAGGACCGGGACAGGGGGCCACGAGCAGTTCTTC

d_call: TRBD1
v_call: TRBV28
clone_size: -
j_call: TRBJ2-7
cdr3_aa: CASSVGQAPYEQYF
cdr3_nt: TGTGCCAGCAGTGTCGGACAGGCACCCTACGAGCAGTACTTC

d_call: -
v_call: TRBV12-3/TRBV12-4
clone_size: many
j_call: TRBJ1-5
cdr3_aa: CASSLAEDQPQHF
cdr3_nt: TGTGCCAGCAGTTTAGCGGAGGATCAGCCCCAGCATTTT

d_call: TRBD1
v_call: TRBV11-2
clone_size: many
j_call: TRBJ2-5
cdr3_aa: CASSPGQGGTQYF
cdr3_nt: TGTGCCAGCAGCCCGGGACAGGGAGGAACCCAGTACTTC

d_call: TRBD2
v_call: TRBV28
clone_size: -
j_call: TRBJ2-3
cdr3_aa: CASSSLAGERSTDTQYF
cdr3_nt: TGTGCCAGCAGTTCCTTAGCGGGAGAGAGAAGCACAGATACGCAGTATTTT

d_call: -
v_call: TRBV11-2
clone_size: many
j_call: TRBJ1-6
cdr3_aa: CASSNGSLWPPLPLHF
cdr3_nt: TGTGCCAGCAGCAACGGTAGCTTATGGCCTCCACTCCCCCTCCACTTT

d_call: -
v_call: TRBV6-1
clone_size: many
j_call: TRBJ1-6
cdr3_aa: CASRRWEGGNSPLHF
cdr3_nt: TGTGCCAGCAGGCGGTGGGAGGGAGGGAATTCACCCCTCCACTTT

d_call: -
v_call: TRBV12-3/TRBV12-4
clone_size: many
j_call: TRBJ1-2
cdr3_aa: CASSLAMRAEGYTF
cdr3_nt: TGTGCCAGCAGTTTAGCGATGAGGGCGGAAGGCTACACCTTC

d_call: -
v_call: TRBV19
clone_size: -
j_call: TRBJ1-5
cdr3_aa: CASSIGNPGIIQPQHF
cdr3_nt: TGTGCCAGTAGTATAGGGAACCCAGGGATCATTCAGCCCCAGCATTTT

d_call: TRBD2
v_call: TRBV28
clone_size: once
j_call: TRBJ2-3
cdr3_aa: CASSLAGGSDTQYF
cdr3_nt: TGTGCCAGCAGTCTAGCGGGAGGCTCAGATACGCAGTATTTT

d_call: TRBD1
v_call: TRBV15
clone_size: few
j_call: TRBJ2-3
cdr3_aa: CATTQGVGSTDTQYF
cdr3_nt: TGTGCCACCACCCAGGGGGTAGGGAGCACAGATACGCAGTATTTT

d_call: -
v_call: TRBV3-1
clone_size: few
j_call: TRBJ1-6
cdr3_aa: CASSQAQGEPLHF
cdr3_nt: TGTGCCAGCAGCCAAGCACAGGGAGAGCCCCTCCACTTT

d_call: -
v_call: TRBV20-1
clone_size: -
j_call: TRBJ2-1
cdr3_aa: CSAAGRHHLREFF
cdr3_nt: TGCAGTGCTGCTGGGCGGCACCATCTGCGTGAGTTCTTC

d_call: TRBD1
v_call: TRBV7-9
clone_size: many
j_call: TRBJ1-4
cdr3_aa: CASSPDRGKNEKLFF
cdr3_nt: TGTGCCAGCAGTCCTGACAGGGGCAAAAATGAAAAACTGTTTTTT

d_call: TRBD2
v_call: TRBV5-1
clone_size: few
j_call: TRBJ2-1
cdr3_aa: CASSSIAGGNNEQFF
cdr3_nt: TGCGCCAGCAGCTCGATAGCGGGAGGGAACAATGAGCAGTTCTTC

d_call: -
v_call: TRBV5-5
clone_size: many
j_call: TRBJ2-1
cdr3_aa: CASSLEGGGEQFF
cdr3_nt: TGTGCCAGCAGCTTGGAGGGGGGCGGTGAGCAGTTCTTC

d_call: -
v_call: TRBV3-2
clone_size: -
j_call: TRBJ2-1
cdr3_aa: CASSAGEGRGWGWQFF
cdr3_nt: TGTGCCAGCAGCGCAGGGGAGGGGCGAGGGTGGGGCTGGCAGTTCTTC

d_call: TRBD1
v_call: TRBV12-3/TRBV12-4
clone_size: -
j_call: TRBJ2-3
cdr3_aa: CASSQGAGTDTQYF
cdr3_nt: TGTGCCAGCAGTCAGGGGGCGGGCACAGATACGCAGTATTTT